Sequencing of this T cell receptor (beta chain) was carried out in a study of cytomegalovirus exposure and HLA in healthy donors (dated by TCRdb to the late 2010s). For context, the study as a whole: According to an earlier analysis of several hundred of the donors, some 180 million T cells yielded over 90 million unique TCR beta sequences and about 300 Gb of sequence data. Of the roughly 400 genotyped donors, approximately 83% fell in the genetic ancestry cluster associated with self-reported Caucasian donors. Alongside the repertoire data, information on donor age, sex, ethnicity and CMV serostatus was compiled. The study aimed to test whether cataloging public T cell receptors could reveal signatures of past pathogen exposure. A few DR-DQ haplotypes were treated as single units for association and clustering because of strong linkage in the cohort. An earlier analysis of roughly 600 of the donors used high-throughput TCR beta sequencing to judge whether each TCR beta V gene segment behaved as functional or pseudogenic. A later genetic analysis used genome-wide SNP genotypes for 398 of the 666 donors, treating that subset as a discovery cohort. Among roughly 400 genotyped donors of the cohort, an average of approximately 220,000 unique TCR beta nucleotide sequences was sequenced per donor, of which roughly 17% were non-productive. To study patterns of TCR occurrence, a later analysis re-analyzed previously published TCR beta repertoires from several hundred donors and added high-resolution HLA genotyping. Class I and class II HLA loci were covered by the typing at four-digit resolution. The study combined high-throughput TCR immunosequencing, statistical association of individual TCRs with disease status, and machine learning to predict cytomegalovirus infection status. Rather than drawing on any new phenotypic data, the later analysis identified candidate immune exposures from TCR beta sequences and the way those sequences occurred across donors. The study used immunosequencing to profile the T cell repertoires of 666 subjects and linked those repertoires to cytomegalovirus serostatus. The number of typed donors differed by locus: about 620-630 for A, B, C, DRB1 and DQB1; approximately 520 for DQA1; 606 for DPA1; and some 430 for DPB1. All discovery cohort repertoires had been generated using a single sequencing platform. Besides the first cohort of around 670 subjects, a separate validation cohort made up of some 110 different subjects was used. An early release covering roughly 580 HLA-typed donors comprised about 300 gigabases of sequencing data and approximately 80 million unique TCR sequences. On the study overall, not on this receptor specifically: Most CMV-associated TCR beta chains appeared to be HLA-restricted in a later analysis, and the HLA associations seemed to be driven largely by CMV exposure. A cluster of highly shared sequence variants was judged likely to be a technical artifact of the sequencing pipeline. HLA typing was unavailable for some donors at each locus, so association tests used only the typed subset. Assigning TCR associations to individual alleles was difficult when HLA alleles, especially DR and DQ, strongly co-occurred. Three of the identified cytomegalovirus-associated TCR beta chains were confirmed in vitro to be specific for cytomegalovirus antigens. A later analysis found that HLA-associated TCR beta chains were more clonally expanded and had lower generation probabilities than equally common non-associated chains. Because counts were too low, seventeen rarely observed V segments, including chromosome 9 orphons, were excluded from the earlier analysis of fewer than 650 of the donors. This cohort had only TCR beta chains sequenced, and the lack of alpha or paired-chain data limited which features could be detected. V-gene and J-gene trimming of TCR beta chains was associated with a missense DCLRE1C variant in a later genetic analysis, and the association was replicated in an independent cohort. In a later analysis, several top co-occurrence clusters were reported to appear linked to parvovirus B19, influenza, CMV and Epstein-Barr virus. Roughly uniform sequencing depth across donors was assumed in presence/absence analyses, although this assumption may not hold. Specific HLA alleles were associated with 16,951 TCR beta sequences at a false discovery rate of 0.05 in a later analysis. The classifier was reported to diagnose cytomegalovirus status with high specificity and sensitivity in both the original cohort and the validation cohort. Compared with the 666-donor mean, donors in an Asian-associated ancestry cluster had fewer N-insertions in productive TCRs, according to a later genetic analysis. Linkage disequilibrium might explain the correlated functional status among segregating V segments, but an unknown experimental factor could not be excluded. For the cohort, immune exposure information was limited to CMV serostatus. According to the authors, the approach could potentially be generalized to other disease states and immunological phenotypes. An earlier analysis of some 590 of the donors showed that most TCR beta V segments appeared in productive rearrangements either about 90% or about 30% of the time, which broadly matched IMGT annotations. A further reported finding was that TCR beta sequences accurately predicted the HLA-A and HLA-B alleles for most subjects in the first cohort. The study listed 164 TCR beta chains as associated with cytomegalovirus. According to a later analysis, TCR association rates differed among HLA loci, with DRB1 alleles showing the most associated TCRs and HLA-C alleles showing the fewest. Most TCR sequences were observed very rarely across donors, whereas some public TCRs were present in many individuals.

As regards this clone: The target of this receptor is not known. Base qualities are missing; no much larger clone stands one base away.

The cohort comprised around 690 healthy bone marrow donors. At the time of sampling, every cohort member was nominally healthy, though immune exposures that went unrecorded were likely present. The donor was CMV seronegative and belonged to the group of 380 or so seronegative cohort members. A peripheral blood sample was collected from each donor, and TCR beta sequencing was performed on peripheral blood mononuclear cells. Genomic DNA extraction from the blood cell samples was performed with the Qiagen DNeasy Blood Extraction Kit. The protocol used for the library was the immunoSEQ multiplex PCR assay. A mixture of 60 forward primers for TCR Vbeta segments and 13 reverse primers for TCR Jbeta segments was used in the multiplex PCR. A multiplex PCR assay on genomic DNA amplified the CDR3 region of rearranged TCR beta genes. The Illumina HiSeq System was used to sequence the amplified TCR beta libraries as 87-base-pair reads. The original methods were these. A later analysis counted some 74 million unique TCR beta chains across the 670 or so repertoires, and some 11 million of these chains were shared by at least two donors. Raw reads were error-corrected and collapsed into unique sequences with a nearest-neighbor algorithm that merged closely related sequences to remove PCR and sequencing errors. CDR3 sequences were aligned to IMGT reference sequences to assign V, D and J gene segments. For a sequence to be retained, at least a six-nucleotide match to both a V gene segment and a J gene segment was required. A rearrangement counted as productive if the CDR3 had no stop codons and remained in frame with V and J, and every other rearrangement counted as non-productive. Following IMGT convention, CDR3 was defined as the stretch from the second conserved V-encoded cysteine up to the conserved J-encoded phenylalanine. The earlier analysis of 587 of the donors excluded sequences that lacked an unambiguous match to a single V gene segment. In an earlier analysis of approximately 560 of the donors, a V segment was called functional when productive rearrangements were above 56.7%, and segregating when the standard deviation between donors exceeded 5%. A statistical classification framework was developed to diagnose cytomegalovirus status using the catalog of TCR beta chain sequences. In a later analysis, V and J genes were assigned by comparing TCR nucleotide sequences against IMGT/GENE-DB human TR gene sequences. A later analysis assigned CDR3 sequences and most-parsimonious VDJ recombination scenarios with the TCRdist pipeline. In a later analysis, every TCR beta chain was defined by the combination of its CDR3 amino acid sequence and its V-gene family, and reads without a unique V-gene family were dropped. As a way to deal with suspected cross-contamination and a sequencing artifact, a later analysis dropped 592 nucleotide sequences that were highly shared and had low generation probability. A later analysis calculated a clonal expansion index for each public chain from normalized within-repertoire ranks of inferred template counts. In a later analysis, generation probabilities were computed with a VDJ recombination model fitted to out-of-frame rearrangements, and the resulting probabilities were checked against IGoR. In a later analysis, TCR-TCR, TCR-HLA and TCR-CMV co-occurrence was scored with hypergeometric tests, and a repertoire-size bias correction was applied to TCR pairs. To estimate false discovery rates, a later analysis permuted the HLA or CMV assignments 20 times. In a later analysis, co-occurring TCRs were grouped using DBSCAN, with TCRdist sequence similarity added in when clustering inside HLA-allele-positive subsets. For co-occurrence clustering, repertoires with fewer than 30,000 or more than 120,000 public chains were excluded, along with roughly 5 repertoires with anomalous nucleotide sharing. TCRdb mirrors the immuneACCESS table, restricted to in-frame sequences. Some clones are absent from its copies; in checked studies, under half trace to an unresolved V gene, and the reason for the others is unknown. V and J calls and clone size are given by that table; D and trimming were obtained from the DNA. A total of around 210,000 clones appear in this sample, around four fifths of them only once. The ten largest clonotypes hold 1.7% of the sample.

The clonotype comes from a man aged 50-60 years in good health and CMV-seronegative. Sequenced material: PBMCs.

The DNA sequence is given as TGCGCCAGCAGCTTGTCCAGCGGGGGTACGCAGTATTTT. This is translated as CASSLSSGGTQYF. The chain couples TRBV5-1 to TRBJ2-3; 8 central nucleotides agree with TRBD2. Trimming takes 1 base off V and 8 bases off J; junction bases not matched to a gene: 3. The CDR3, from cysteine to phenylalanine, totals 13 residues. The retained sequence is limited to the CDR3, 39 bases, with the frame set at the first base. The germline V gene provides CDR1 SGHRS and CDR2 YFSETQ.